The source of this TCR beta chain is a study of post-analysis software for immune sequencing data. CDR1 is DFQATT and CDR2 is SNEGSKA in the germline V gene (reference sequence). The CDR3 spans 14 residues. V dropped 6 bases and J dropped 2; count of bases not matched to a gene: 8. Prepared TCR beta cDNA libraries contained unique molecular identifiers. TCRdb reprocessed the PCR reads via MiXCR and lists one record per CDR3 protein. The sample carries around 400,000 distinct CDR3 sequences, roughly 36% recorded once. General observations from the study: Included in a set of roughly five TRBV segments more frequent in patients than controls were TRBV5-6, TRBV5-1 and TRBV20-1.

There are a few counts of this clonotype. The antigen remains undetermined. The sequenced material came from blood. This sequence was found in a girl aged 10-17 years with multiple sclerosis. The V and J genes are TRBV20-1 and TRBJ2-7, with 9 bases that match TRBD1. For the CDR3, the DNA is TGCAGTGCACAGATCCGGGACAGGGCCTACGAGCAGTACTTC. This encodes CSAQIRDRAYEQYF.